The 10 T cell receptor beta chains listed next were all sequenced from one sample in a study of shared clonotypes between healthy human individuals. Only in-frame clones appear in the TCRdb table, and some are missing; sequencing was by immunoSEQ multiplex PCR. The table has approximately 530,000 clones, about 96% seen once. The sample comprised naive CD4+ T cells sorted from blood. As to subset: CD45RA+ positively selected. These receptors originate from a woman in her twenties or thirties in good health.

The sample holds one count of this clone. This chain joins TRBV30 and TRBJ2-5; the D gene could be TRBD1 or TRBD2 (5 bases each). Trimming cost V 3 bases and J 5 bases, with 19 bases left between them. The CDR3 sequence is 15 residues long. Germline CDR1 GTSNPN, CDR2 SVGIG (reference sequence). Here the CDR3 DNA reads TGTGCCTGGAGAGATCCCAGGATGGGGGTTGAGACCCAGTACTTC. It specifies CAWRDPRMGVETQYF.

This chain joins TRBV18 and TRBJ2-7; 9 bases fit TRBD2. The germline CDR1 and CDR2 sequences are KGHSH and LQKENI. V dropped 2 bases and J dropped 3; count of bases not matched to a gene: 5. CDR3 length: 15 amino acids. CDR3 DNA: TGTGCCAGCTCACCAATAGCGGGGGTAAGCTACGAGCAGTACTTC. Protein product: CASSPIAGVSYEQYF.

The chain recombines TRBV5-1 with TRBJ2-5; no reliable D call. Between the trimmed V and J ends, which lost 0 bases and 1 base, there was a span of 7 bases. The CDR3 extends over 14 amino acids. Germline lookup yields CDR1 SGHRS and CDR2 YFSETQ. The CDR3 protein is CASSLGIGQETQYF. The CDR3, as DNA: TGCGCCAGCAGCTTGGGTATAGGCCAAGAGACCCAGTACTTC.

The genes are TRBV23-1 and TRBJ2-5; D not resolved. TRBV23-1 qualifies as an ORF whose function is uncertain. Trimming removed 0 bases at V and 5 bases at J, with 16 bases between. This CDR3 has 16 residues. The CDR3 DNA is TGCGCCAGCAGTCAATCGTCGGACGTATTTTGGGAGACCCAGTACTTC. It encodes CASSQSSDVFWETQYF.

The V call is TRBV28, the J call TRBJ2-7, with TRBD1 identical over 9 bases. The germline V gene encodes CDR1 MDHEN and CDR2 SYDVKM. V lost 7 bases and J lost 0; bases outside the gene matches: 7. The CDR3 contains 15 residues. The CDR3 reads CASTEGGQGSYEQYF. CDR3 nucleotide sequence: TGTGCCAGCACCGAAGGGGGACAGGGCTCCTACGAGCAGTACTTC.

The rearrangement uses TRBV6-1 and TRBJ1-1; TRBD1 might be the D (5 bases). The CDR3 is 15 amino acids. V shed 5 bases and J shed 3 bases, with 16 bases lying between them. Germline-derived CDR1 and CDR2 are MNHNS and SASEGT. The CDR3 DNA reads as TGTGCCAGCAGTCAACGAGACGGGGGGTACACTGAAGCTTTCTTT. Translated: CASSQRDGGYTEAFF.

The chain carries TRBV6-5 and TRBJ1-2, with 10 bases lining up with TRBD1. Germline loops: CDR1 MNHEY, CDR2 SVGAGI. The junction had 3 bases not matched to a gene; V was cut back by 7 bases and J by 4 bases. This CDR3 spans 13 amino acids. The CDR3 DNA reads as TGTGCCAGCAATGACAGGGGGCCCTATGGCTACACCTTC. It is translated as CASNDRGPYGYTF.

This chain joins TRBV19 and TRBJ2-5, with 8 nucleotides matching TRBD1. V shed 10 bases, J shed 1 base, and the junction held 2 bases outside the gene matches. The CDR3 runs to 12 residues. Per germline, CDR1 LNHDA and CDR2 SQIVND (reference sequence). As DNA, the CDR3 is TGTGCCACCGGACAGGGCCAAGAGACCCAGTACTTC. It yields the protein CATGQGQETQYF.

V usage is TRBV10-1 and J usage is TRBJ2-2; 9 bases match TRBD2. This CDR3 region has 17 residues. The germline V gene has CDR1 WNHNN and CDR2 SYGVQD (reference sequence). V shed 4 bases and J 6 bases; nucleotides not matched to a gene: 12. The CDR3 coding sequence is TGCGCCAGCAGTGTTAATAGCGGGAGTTTGCTCTCCGGGGAGCTGTTTTTT. As protein: CASSVNSGSLLSGELFF.

This clone was seen just once. The chain couples TRBV19 to TRBJ2-7; 8 bases are shared with TRBD1. J gave up 1 base and V 7 bases, and 9 bases lay outside the gene matches. CDR1 and CDR2 from the germline V gene are LNHDA and SQIVND (reference sequence). The CDR3 runs 15 residues. DNA of the CDR3: TGTGCCAGTACCCCGGACAGGGCACCGTCCTACGAGCAGTACTTC. Amino acid sequence: CASTPDRAPSYEQYF.